The 5 T cell receptor beta chains listed next were all sequenced from one sample in a study of metastatic and nonmetastatic thyroid tumors. TCRdb used MiXCR to call clones anew from the PCR reads. The sample includes around 23,000 clones, roughly 22% of them seen just once. None of the patients had undergone any treatment ahead of thyroid surgery. Sequencing input: tumor tissue. The receptors shown here come from a female donor with papillary thyroid cancer or a benign thyroid nodule (not recorded which). Some clones in this sample may be carry-over from other donors' samples.

Worth noting for this clone: The junction shows a germline mismatch at one end, possibly a read error. CDR3 nucleotides: TGTGCCAGAAGTGGATATCACAGGGGGTATTCCTACAATGAGCAGTTCTTC. It codes for CARSGYHRGYSYNEQFF. V and J are TRBV25-1 and TRBJ2-1, with 8 bases aligning to TRBD1. This CDR3 is 17 amino acids long. Germline assignment: CDR1 MGHDK and CDR2 SYGVNS.

This clone appeared a single time. The chain joins TRBV20-1 to TRBJ2-3; TRBD2 matches at 14 bases. Trimming at V came to 3 bases and at J to 6 bases, leaving 11 bases not matched to a gene. This CDR3 is 17 amino acids long. Germline V gene sequence: CDR1 DFQATT, CDR2 SNEGSKA (reference sequence). CDR3 in DNA: TGCAGTGCTAGTCGAACAGGGACTAGCGGGAGTGGGGATACGCAGTATTTT. Amino acid sequence: CSASRTGTSGSGDTQYF.

The chain recombines TRBV30 with TRBJ1-2, with D perhaps TRBD1 (5 bases). Trimming removed 0 bases from V and 2 bases from J, with 13 bases in between. There are 15 residues in the CDR3. Germline CDR1 is GTSNPN and CDR2 is SVGIG (reference sequence). CDR3 coding DNA: TGTGCCTGGAGTGTACTCGAGGCAGGGAACTATGGCTACACCTTC. Amino acids: CAWSVLEAGNYGYTF.

This clone has a count of ten or more. The chain employs TRBV19 and TRBJ2-3, with D unclear. V was shortened by 5 bases and J by 2 bases, with 11 bases between the two germline ends. Germline assignment: CDR1 LNHDA and CDR2 SQIVND (reference sequence). CDR3 length: 14 amino acids. In DNA, the CDR3 is TGTGCCAGTAGTCAAGGAACACTCACAGATACGCAGTATTTT. Its translation is CASSQGTLTDTQYF.

This clone was detected many times. The genes are TRBV5-4 and TRBJ2-7; D call uncertain. The V end was cut by 0 bases, the J end by 4 bases, with 5 bases between. This CDR3 region has 12 residues. The V gene's germline CDR1 is SGHNT and CDR2 YYREEE (reference sequence). CDR3 loop: CASSLGGYEQYF. Written as DNA, the CDR3 is TGTGCCAGCAGCTTGGGGGGTTACGAGCAGTACTTC.